The sequence of this TCR beta chain was determined in a study of blood T cell repertoires in COVID-19. At the level of the study: Samples taken during acute and convalescent COVID-19 were collected in the United States, Italy and Spain.

CDR1 and CDR2 (germline): MDHEN, SYDVKM. The CDR3 is made up of 17 amino acids. J gave up 2 bases and V 1 base, and 7 bases lay outside the gene matches. Residents of under 25 US areas, aged roughly 18 to 90 years, made up the participants. Assignments of participants to cohorts depended upon their own reported clinical history. Cohort 3 recovered donors had two negative PCRs, clearance, or symptom resolution. This table comes from immunoSEQ multiplex PCR, and its TCRdb copy is limited to in-frame clones, with some not included. The sample has some 190,000 clones, approximately 84% seen once. This clone has only one observation.

Sequenced: PBMCs or T cells enriched from blood (not recorded which). This clonotype was obtained from a woman under 40 who had recovered from COVID-19. This chain links TRBV28 with TRBJ2-2; 7 bases map to TRBD1. The chain's CDR3 is CASSLSRTGLNTGELFF. CDR3 sequence (DNA): TGTGCCAGCAGTTTATCTCGGACAGGCCTTAACACCGGGGAGCTGTTTTTT. Supplemented by reference TRBV28 and TRBJ2-2, the full variable domain reads DVKVTQSSRYLVKRTGEKVFLECVQDMDHENMFWYRQDPGLGLRLIYFSYDVKMKEKGDIPEGYSVSREKKERFSLILESASTNQTSMYLCASSLSRTGLNTGELFFGEGSRLTVL.